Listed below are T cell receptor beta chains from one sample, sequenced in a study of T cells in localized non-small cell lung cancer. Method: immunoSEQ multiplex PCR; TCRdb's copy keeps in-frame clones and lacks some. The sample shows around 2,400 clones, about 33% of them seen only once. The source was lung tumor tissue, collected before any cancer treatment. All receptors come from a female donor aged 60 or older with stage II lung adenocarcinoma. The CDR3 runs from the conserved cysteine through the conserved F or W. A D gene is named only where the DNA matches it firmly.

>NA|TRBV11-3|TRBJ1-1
CASSLIEGNTEAFF
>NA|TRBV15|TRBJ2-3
CATRRQGTEGDTQYF
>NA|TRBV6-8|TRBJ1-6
CASSLYGQGGDSPLHF
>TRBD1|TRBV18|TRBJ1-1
CASSPTGRITEAFF
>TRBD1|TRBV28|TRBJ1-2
CASSRTGGNGYTF
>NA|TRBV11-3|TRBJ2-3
CASSLFELSTDTQYF
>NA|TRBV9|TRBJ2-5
CASSVATVGVGRQETQYF
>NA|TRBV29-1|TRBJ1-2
CSAAAGVYGYTF
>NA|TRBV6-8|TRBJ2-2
CASTQSGTGELFF
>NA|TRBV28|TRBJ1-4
CASSLLETNEKLFF
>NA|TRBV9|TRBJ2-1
CASSGNRVNEQFF
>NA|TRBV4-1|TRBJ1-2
CASSQEPGTTYGYTF